The TCR beta chain described here comes from a study of graft-versus-host responses after intestinal transplantation. The CDR3 is 15 amino acids. Trimming removed 5 bases at V and 0 bases at J, with 13 bases between. Germline V gene sequence: CDR1 MDHEN, CDR2 SYDVKM. Regarding this clone: Antigen: not known.

TCRdb's copy holds only in-frame clones and misses some; the assay was immunoSEQ multiplex PCR. The profile shows 90,000 to 120,000 clones, roughly 90% of them singletons. Sequenced here: unstimulated CD4+ T cells sorted from spleen or lymph node cells, sampled before transplant. The TCR comes from a human donor who was the organ donor for an intestinal transplant. The chain carries TRBV28 and TRBJ1-2; D gene ambiguous. In DNA, the CDR3 is TGTGCCAGCAGTCCCCCGGGAGCAACTAACTATGGCTACACCTTC. Protein product: CASSPPGATNYGYTF.